One TCR beta chain is described in this entry. What it binds is not known. Both 60 Vbeta primers and 13 Jbeta primers went into the PCR. Authors' methods: As a later analysis found, there were 80 million to 90 million unique TCR beta chains, of which roughly 11 million were shared. Clones were sequenced by immunoSEQ multiplex PCR, and TCRdb holds only the in-frame ones, with some missing. V and J calls and clone size follow that table, whereas D and trimming were derived from the DNA. The repertoire consists of 150,000 to 200,000 clones, with around 80% occurring once and the leading ten covering about 10%. The CDR3 is 14 residues long. The trim removed 10 bases at V and 2 bases at J, leaving 8 bases unmatched. Germline CDR1 is MDHEN and CDR2 is SYDVKM. This sample was included in a study of cytomegalovirus exposure and HLA in healthy donors. As for the study in general: An early data release held 80 million or so unique TCRs from HLA-typed donors.

General observations from the study: When analyzed later, a missense DCLRE1C variant was found to be linked to TCR beta V- and J-gene trimming. Immune exposure information comprised only CMV serostatus.

This chain connects TRBV28 to TRBJ2-7; 10 bases match TRBD2. The sequencing sample was made of PBMCs. The receptor comes from a man younger than 30 in good health and CMV-seropositive. CDR3 region: CATDPSGGAYEQYF. CDR3 in DNA: TGTGCCACCGATCCTAGCGGGGGAGCCTACGAGCAGTACTTC.